Listed here is a single T cell receptor beta chain. Method: immunoSEQ multiplex PCR; TCRdb's copy keeps in-frame clones and lacks some. Of 140,000 to 150,000 clones listed, approximately 83% are singletons. These data belong to a study of blood T cell repertoires in COVID-19. Study-wide background: Collection of acute and convalescent COVID-19 samples took place in the United States, Italy and Spain.

The trim removed 2 bases at V and 5 bases at J, leaving 8 bases unmatched. This CDR3 spans 15 amino acids. Germline V CDR1 and CDR2: SGHVS, FQNEAQ. During active infection, Seattle patients enrolled and were then monitored through disease. The sequence derives from an older woman with COVID-19, enrolled during active disease. The V and J genes are TRBV7-8 and TRBJ1-2; 7 nucleotides match TRBD1. The source material was peripheral blood. CDR3 amino acids: CASSLSSQGGYGYTF. The CDR3 region has the DNA TGTGCCAGCAGCTTAAGCTCTCAGGGGGGATATGGCTACACCTTC.